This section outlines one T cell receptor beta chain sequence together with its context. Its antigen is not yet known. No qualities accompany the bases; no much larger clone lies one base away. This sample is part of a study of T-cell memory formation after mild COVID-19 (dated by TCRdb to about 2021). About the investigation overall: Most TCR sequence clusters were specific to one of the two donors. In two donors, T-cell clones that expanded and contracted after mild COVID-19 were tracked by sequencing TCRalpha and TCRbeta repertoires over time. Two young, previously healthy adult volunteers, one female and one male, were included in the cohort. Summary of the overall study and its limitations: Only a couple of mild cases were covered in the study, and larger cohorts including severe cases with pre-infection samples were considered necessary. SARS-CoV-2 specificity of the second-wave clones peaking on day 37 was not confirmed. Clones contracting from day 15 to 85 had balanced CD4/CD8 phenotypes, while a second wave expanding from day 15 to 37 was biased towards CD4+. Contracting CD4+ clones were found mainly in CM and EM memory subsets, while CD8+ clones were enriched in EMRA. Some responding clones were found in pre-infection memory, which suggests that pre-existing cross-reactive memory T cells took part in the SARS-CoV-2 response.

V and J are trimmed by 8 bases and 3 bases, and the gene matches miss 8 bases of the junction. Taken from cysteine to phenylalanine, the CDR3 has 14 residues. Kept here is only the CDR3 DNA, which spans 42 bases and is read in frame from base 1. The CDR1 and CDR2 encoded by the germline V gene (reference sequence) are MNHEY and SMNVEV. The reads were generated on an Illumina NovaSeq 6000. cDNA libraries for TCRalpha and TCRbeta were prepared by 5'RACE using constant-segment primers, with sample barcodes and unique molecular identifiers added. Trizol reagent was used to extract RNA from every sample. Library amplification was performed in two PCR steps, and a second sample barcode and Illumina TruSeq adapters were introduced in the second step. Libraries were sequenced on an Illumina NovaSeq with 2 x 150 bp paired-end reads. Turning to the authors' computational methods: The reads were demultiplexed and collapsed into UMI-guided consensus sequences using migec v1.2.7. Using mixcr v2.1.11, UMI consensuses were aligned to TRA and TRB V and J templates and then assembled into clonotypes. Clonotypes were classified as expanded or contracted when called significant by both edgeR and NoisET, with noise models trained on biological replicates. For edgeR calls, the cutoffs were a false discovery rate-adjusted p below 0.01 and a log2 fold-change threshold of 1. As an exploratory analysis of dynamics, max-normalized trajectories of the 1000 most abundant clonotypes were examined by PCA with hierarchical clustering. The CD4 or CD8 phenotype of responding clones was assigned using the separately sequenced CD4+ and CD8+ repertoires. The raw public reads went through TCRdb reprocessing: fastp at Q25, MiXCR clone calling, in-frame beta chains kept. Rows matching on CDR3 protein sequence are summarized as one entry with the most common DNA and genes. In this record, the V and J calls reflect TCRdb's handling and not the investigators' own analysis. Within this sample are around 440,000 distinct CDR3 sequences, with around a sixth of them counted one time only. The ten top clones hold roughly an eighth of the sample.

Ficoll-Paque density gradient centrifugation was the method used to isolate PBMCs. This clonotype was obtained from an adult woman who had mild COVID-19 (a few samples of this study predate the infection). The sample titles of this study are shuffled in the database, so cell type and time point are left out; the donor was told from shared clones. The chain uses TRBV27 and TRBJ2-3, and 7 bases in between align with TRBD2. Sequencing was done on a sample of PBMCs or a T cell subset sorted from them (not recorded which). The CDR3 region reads CASRSGTKTDTQYF. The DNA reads TGTGCCAGCCGCAGCGGGACTAAAACAGATACGCAGTATTTT.